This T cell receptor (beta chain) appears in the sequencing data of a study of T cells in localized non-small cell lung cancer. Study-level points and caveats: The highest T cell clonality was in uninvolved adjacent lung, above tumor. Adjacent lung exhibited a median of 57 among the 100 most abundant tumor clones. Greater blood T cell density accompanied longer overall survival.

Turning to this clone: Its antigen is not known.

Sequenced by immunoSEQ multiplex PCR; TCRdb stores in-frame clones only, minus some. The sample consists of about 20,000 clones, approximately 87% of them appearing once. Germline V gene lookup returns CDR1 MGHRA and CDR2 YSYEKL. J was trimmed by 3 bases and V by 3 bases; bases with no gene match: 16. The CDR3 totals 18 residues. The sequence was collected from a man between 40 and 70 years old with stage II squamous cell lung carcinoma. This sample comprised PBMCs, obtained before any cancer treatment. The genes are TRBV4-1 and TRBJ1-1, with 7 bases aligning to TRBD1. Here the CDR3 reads CASSHPLTGTRVDTEAFF. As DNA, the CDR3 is TGCGCCAGCAGCCATCCCCTGACAGGGACAAGGGTGGACACTGAAGCTTTCTTT.